This TCR beta chain originates from a study of OX40 agonist ivuxolimab in advanced cancers. Trimming left V 8 bases short and J 7 bases short, with 12 bases between. CDR3 length: 13 amino acids. The germline gives CDR1 SNHLY, CDR2 FYNNEI. Profiled with immunoSEQ multiplex PCR; TCRdb holds only in-frame clones, not every one. The data contain around 57,000 clones, about nine tenths of them singletons. General observations from the study: Certain nonresponders likewise exhibited a low normalized T-cell clonal expansion.

Worth noting for this clone: Its antigen is unidentified.

The specimen was CD4+ or CD8+ T cells sorted from blood, collected in a trial of the OX40 agonist ivuxolimab. The genes are TRBV2 and TRBJ1-6, with D unresolved. The sequence was obtained from an adult with an advanced solid tumor such as melanoma, head and neck, liver or kidney cancer. The CDR3 nucleotides read TGTGCCAGCGACCGGGGAAAGAATTCACCCCTCCACTTT. It encodes CASDRGKNSPLHF.